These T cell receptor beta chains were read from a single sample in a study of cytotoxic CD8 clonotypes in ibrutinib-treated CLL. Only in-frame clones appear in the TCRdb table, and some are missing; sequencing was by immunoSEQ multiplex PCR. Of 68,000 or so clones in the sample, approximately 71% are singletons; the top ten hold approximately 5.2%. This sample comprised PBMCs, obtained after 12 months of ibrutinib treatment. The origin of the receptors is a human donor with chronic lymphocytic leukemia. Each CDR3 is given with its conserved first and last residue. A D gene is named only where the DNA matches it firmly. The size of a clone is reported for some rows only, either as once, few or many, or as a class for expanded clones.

CDR3nt: TGTGCCAGCACCCAGGGGTTTGACACCGGGGAGCTGTTTTTT; CDR3aa: CASTQGFDTGELFF; d_gene: .; v_gene: TRBV9; j_gene: TRBJ2-2; abundance: once; len: 14
CDR3nt: TGCGCCAGCAGCTTCGCCGGGACTAGCGAGGTTGAGCAGTTCTTC; CDR3aa: CASSFAGTSEVEQFF; d_gene: TRBD2; v_gene: TRBV5-1; j_gene: TRBJ2-1; abundance: .; len: 15
CDR3nt: TGTGCCAGCAGTTCCCTCGGGCGCCAAGGGGCCTATGGCTACACCTTC; CDR3aa: CASSSLGRQGAYGYTF; d_gene: .; v_gene: TRBV28; j_gene: TRBJ1-2; abundance: .; len: 16
CDR3nt: TGTGCCAGTAGCCTATATCCTGGGACAGGGCGAAGCTCCTATAATTCACCCCTCCACTTT; CDR3aa: CASSLYPGTGRSSYNSPLHF; d_gene: TRBD1; v_gene: TRBV19; j_gene: TRBJ1-6; abundance: .; len: 20
CDR3nt: TGTGCCTGGAGGGGTATCCCTGAAGCTTTCTTT; CDR3aa: CAWRGIPEAFF; d_gene: .; v_gene: TRBV30; j_gene: TRBJ1-1; abundance: .; len: 11
CDR3nt: TGTGCCTGGAGGACCCGGGGGCCGACCTACAATGAGCAGTTCTTC; CDR3aa: CAWRTRGPTYNEQFF; d_gene: .; v_gene: TRBV30; j_gene: TRBJ2-1; abundance: .; len: 15
CDR3nt: TGTGCCAGCTCACCACCGTCCACAGGGAGGCGGAATTCACCCCTCCACTTT; CDR3aa: CASSPPSTGRRNSPLHF; d_gene: .; v_gene: TRBV18; j_gene: TRBJ1-6; abundance: .; len: 17
CDR3nt: TGCAGCGGGGGTGCGGAGACCCAGTACTTC; CDR3aa: CSGGAETQYF; d_gene: .; v_gene: TRBV29-1; j_gene: TRBJ2-5; abundance: .; len: 10
CDR3nt: TGTGCCAGCAGCTTAGTCGGAGGGGCCAATCAGCCCCAGCATTTT; CDR3aa: CASSLVGGANQPQHF; d_gene: .; v_gene: TRBV7-2; j_gene: TRBJ1-5; abundance: .; len: 15
CDR3nt: TGTGCCAGCAGCCCTATGGGGGGCATGACTTCACCCCTCCACTTT; CDR3aa: CASSPMGGMTSPLHF; d_gene: .; v_gene: TRBV7-2; j_gene: TRBJ1-6; abundance: few; len: 15
CDR3nt: TGCGCCAGCAGCACTACCGGGACAAAGAACACTGAAGCTTTCTTT; CDR3aa: CASSTTGTKNTEAFF; d_gene: .; v_gene: TRBV5-1; j_gene: TRBJ1-1; abundance: once; len: 15
CDR3nt: TGTGCCTGGAAAGAGAGCTACACTGAAGCTTTCTTT; CDR3aa: CAWKESYTEAFF; d_gene: .; v_gene: TRBV30; j_gene: TRBJ1-1; abundance: once; len: 12
CDR3nt: TGTGCCAGCAGCTTAGGTGTGTCTCAGAGGGACGAGCAGTACTTC; CDR3aa: CASSLGVSQRDEQYF; d_gene: .; v_gene: TRBV7-6; j_gene: TRBJ2-7; abundance: .; len: 15
CDR3nt: TGTGCCAGCAGTCGACAGGGGGACACCATATATTTT; CDR3aa: CASSRQGDTIYF; d_gene: TRBD1; v_gene: TRBV7-2; j_gene: TRBJ1-3; abundance: .; len: 12
CDR3nt: TGTGCCAGCAGACTCGACGGTGCCTCCTATAATTCACCCCTCCACTTT; CDR3aa: CASRLDGASYNSPLHF; d_gene: .; v_gene: TRBV27; j_gene: TRBJ1-6; abundance: .; len: 16
CDR3nt: TGCGCCAGCAGCTCACGGGAGGGGGGATTTACAGGAGAGACCCAGTACTTC; CDR3aa: CASSSREGGFTGETQYF; d_gene: TRBD2; v_gene: TRBV5-1; j_gene: TRBJ2-5; abundance: .; len: 17
CDR3nt: TGTGCCAGCAGCCCCGACAGATGGGGGGGGAGCTCCTACGAGCAGTACTTC; CDR3aa: CASSPDRWGGSSYEQYF; d_gene: TRBD2; v_gene: TRBV9; j_gene: TRBJ2-7; abundance: .; len: 17
CDR3nt: TGTGCCAGCAGCGCAAGACTAGGGGAAAATGAGCAGTTCTTC; CDR3aa: CASSARLGENEQFF; d_gene: .; v_gene: TRBV9; j_gene: TRBJ2-1; abundance: .; len: 14
CDR3nt: TGTGCCAGCAGTCATGGCTTCGCCTTCAGCTCCTATAATTCACCCCTCCACTTT; CDR3aa: CASSHGFAFSSYNSPLHF; d_gene: .; v_gene: TRBV28; j_gene: TRBJ1-6; abundance: .; len: 18
CDR3nt: TGTGCCAGCAGCTTAGGGCGGGCCAGAAGATTCGGGTCGGACACTGAAGCTTTCTTT; CDR3aa: CASSLGRARRFGSDTEAFF; d_gene: .; v_gene: TRBV11-2; j_gene: TRBJ1-1; abundance: .; len: 19
CDR3nt: TGTGCCAGCTCACCAATGAGGACAGTTGAAGCTTTCTTT; CDR3aa: CASSPMRTVEAFF; d_gene: .; v_gene: TRBV18; j_gene: TRBJ1-1; abundance: .; len: 13
CDR3nt: TGTGCTAGCGCGACAGGGTTGGGGGCCAACGTCCTGACTTTC; CDR3aa: CASATGLGANVLTF; d_gene: TRBD1; v_gene: TRBV12-5; j_gene: TRBJ2-6; abundance: few; len: 14
CDR3nt: TGCGCCAGCAGCCAAGCATACGGCCATCAGCCCCAGCATTTT; CDR3aa: CASSQAYGHQPQHF; d_gene: .; v_gene: TRBV4-3; j_gene: TRBJ1-5; abundance: .; len: 14
CDR3nt: TGTGCCAGTAGTATTGGGGGGGTTAGCGATACGCAGTATTTT; CDR3aa: CASSIGGVSDTQYF; d_gene: TRBD2; v_gene: TRBV19; j_gene: TRBJ2-3; abundance: .; len: 14
CDR3nt: TGTGCCAGCAGCGCCGGGGCCGGACGGGAGACCCAGTACTTC; CDR3aa: CASSAGAGRETQYF; d_gene: .; v_gene: TRBV7-6; j_gene: TRBJ2-5; abundance: .; len: 14
CDR3nt: TGTGCCAGTAGCGGCGGGACGGTTAAGCGGGAGACCCAGTACTTC; CDR3aa: CASSGGTVKRETQYF; d_gene: .; v_gene: TRBV19; j_gene: TRBJ2-5; abundance: .; len: 15
CDR3nt: TGTGCCAGCAGCAAAGCGCTCCTCTATGGCTACACCTTC; CDR3aa: CASSKALLYGYTF; d_gene: .; v_gene: TRBV21-1; j_gene: TRBJ1-2; abundance: .; len: 13
CDR3nt: TGTGCCACCAGCAGAGTGGAGGGAACGAATGAAAAACTGTTTTTT; CDR3aa: CATSRVEGTNEKLFF; d_gene: .; v_gene: TRBV15; j_gene: TRBJ1-4; abundance: .; len: 15
CDR3nt: TGCGCCAGCAGCCAAGCAATTTACAGCTATGGCTACACCTTC; CDR3aa: CASSQAIYSYGYTF; d_gene: .; v_gene: TRBV4-1; j_gene: TRBJ1-2; abundance: .; len: 14
CDR3nt: TGCAGTGCTAGGACAGGGGATGGCTACACCTTC; CDR3aa: CSARTGDGYTF; d_gene: TRBD1; v_gene: TRBV20-1; j_gene: TRBJ1-2; abundance: .; len: 11
CDR3nt: TGTGCCAGCAGCGCGGCGGGGGGGCTCTACGAGCAGTACTTC; CDR3aa: CASSAAGGLYEQYF; d_gene: TRBD2; v_gene: TRBV7-9; j_gene: TRBJ2-7; abundance: .; len: 14
CDR3nt: TGTGCCAGCACCTCGGACAACTCCTACGAGCAGTACTTC; CDR3aa: CASTSDNSYEQYF; d_gene: .; v_gene: TRBV25-1; j_gene: TRBJ2-7; abundance: .; len: 13
CDR3nt: TGCGCCAGCAGCTTGGGTGCTAGCGGGGTACAAGAGACCCAGTACTTC; CDR3aa: CASSLGASGVQETQYF; d_gene: TRBD2; v_gene: TRBV5-1; j_gene: TRBJ2-5; abundance: .; len: 16
CDR3nt: TGTGCCAGCAGTGACGGGAGTAACACTGAAGCTTTCTTT; CDR3aa: CASSDGSNTEAFF; d_gene: .; v_gene: TRBV6-1; j_gene: TRBJ1-1; abundance: .; len: 13
CDR3nt: TGTGCCAGCAGCTTAGATCTGGCAAGGCAGTACTTC; CDR3aa: CASSLDLARQYF; d_gene: .; v_gene: TRBV11-2; j_gene: TRBJ2-7; abundance: .; len: 12
CDR3nt: TGTGCCAGCAGTGAAAGCCAGGGGGCTGAAGCTTTCTTT; CDR3aa: CASSESQGAEAFF; d_gene: TRBD1; v_gene: TRBV6-1; j_gene: TRBJ1-1; abundance: .; len: 13
CDR3nt: TGTGCCATCAGTGAGTCGGGCAGGGGGCGGGAGCAGTACTTC; CDR3aa: CAISESGRGREQYF; d_gene: TRBD1; v_gene: TRBV10-3; j_gene: TRBJ2-7; abundance: .; len: 14
CDR3nt: TGCGCCAGCAGCCTGGGCTCCCGCCGCTCTTATGGCTACACCTTC; CDR3aa: CASSLGSRRSYGYTF; d_gene: .; v_gene: TRBV4-1; j_gene: TRBJ1-2; abundance: .; len: 15
CDR3nt: TGTGCCAGCTCATCCCAGGGTGGGCAGTATTTT; CDR3aa: CASSSQGGQYF; d_gene: .; v_gene: TRBV18; j_gene: TRBJ2-3; abundance: .; len: 11
CDR3nt: TGTGCCAGCACTAAACTCGCGACCCCTGGAAACACCATATATTTT; CDR3aa: CASTKLATPGNTIYF; d_gene: .; v_gene: TRBV6-6; j_gene: TRBJ1-3; abundance: .; len: 15
CDR3nt: TGTGCCAGCTCACGCGGGACACCCACTGAAGCTTTCTTT; CDR3aa: CASSRGTPTEAFF; d_gene: .; v_gene: TRBV18; j_gene: TRBJ1-1; abundance: .; len: 13
CDR3nt: TGTGCCAGCTGTTCGCAGGGAGTATTGTCTGGAAACACCATATATTTT; CDR3aa: CASCSQGVLSGNTIYF; d_gene: .; v_gene: TRBV18; j_gene: TRBJ1-3; abundance: .; len: 16
CDR3nt: TGCAGCGTCATGGGACTAGCGGTTACCTACAATGAGCAGTTCTTC; CDR3aa: CSVMGLAVTYNEQFF; d_gene: TRBD2; v_gene: TRBV29-1; j_gene: TRBJ2-1; abundance: .; len: 15
CDR3nt: TGTGCCAGCAGACCGGACAGGGGATATGGCTACACCTTC; CDR3aa: CASRPDRGYGYTF; d_gene: TRBD1; v_gene: TRBV6-5; j_gene: TRBJ1-2; abundance: few; len: 13
CDR3nt: TGCGCCAGCAGCTACGGACAGAGATATGGCTACACCTTC; CDR3aa: CASSYGQRYGYTF; d_gene: .; v_gene: TRBV5-1; j_gene: TRBJ1-2; abundance: .; len: 13
CDR3nt: TGCGCCAGCAGCTTGGATGACAGTACCTATGGCTACACCTTC; CDR3aa: CASSLDDSTYGYTF; d_gene: .; v_gene: TRBV5-1; j_gene: TRBJ1-2; abundance: .; len: 14
CDR3nt: TGTGCCAGCAGTTACGGCTTGGGCACTGAAGCTTTCTTT; CDR3aa: CASSYGLGTEAFF; d_gene: .; v_gene: TRBV6-5; j_gene: TRBJ1-1; abundance: .; len: 13
CDR3nt: TGCGCCAGCAGCCAAGAGTTCGCCTTAGGAAACACCATATATTTT; CDR3aa: CASSQEFALGNTIYF; d_gene: .; v_gene: TRBV4-3; j_gene: TRBJ1-3; abundance: .; len: 15
CDR3nt: TGTGCCAGCAGCGCCGTTGGTGTCACCGGGGAGCTGTTTTTT; CDR3aa: CASSAVGVTGELFF; d_gene: .; v_gene: TRBV6-5; j_gene: TRBJ2-2; abundance: .; len: 14
CDR3nt: TGTGCCAGCTCACCAGAGGGGTATGAGCAGTTCTTC; CDR3aa: CASSPEGYEQFF; d_gene: .; v_gene: TRBV18; j_gene: TRBJ2-1; abundance: once; len: 12
CDR3nt: TGCGCCAGCAGCCAGGACTTTTCACTAAGAACTAATGAAAAACTGTTTTTT; CDR3aa: CASSQDFSLRTNEKLFF; d_gene: .; v_gene: TRBV4-3; j_gene: TRBJ1-4; abundance: .; len: 17
CDR3nt: TGTGCCAGCAGCTTAGGGGGAATGGGGACAGATACGCAGTATTTT; CDR3aa: CASSLGGMGTDTQYF; d_gene: .; v_gene: TRBV11-3; j_gene: TRBJ2-3; abundance: .; len: 15
CDR3nt: TGTGCCAGCAGCTTAGAGGGGCCGTACCGGGCGGCCCTCCACTTT; CDR3aa: CASSLEGPYRAALHF; d_gene: .; v_gene: TRBV7-8; j_gene: TRBJ1-6; abundance: .; len: 15
CDR3nt: TGCAGCGTTGTACTAGTAGTCAATGAGCAGTTCTTC; CDR3aa: CSVVLVVNEQFF; d_gene: .; v_gene: TRBV29-1; j_gene: TRBJ2-1; abundance: few; len: 12
CDR3nt: TGTGCCAGCAGTTACCTAGCGGGGGGCACAGATACGCAGTATTTT; CDR3aa: CASSYLAGGTDTQYF; d_gene: TRBD2; v_gene: TRBV6-5; j_gene: TRBJ2-3; abundance: .; len: 15
CDR3nt: TGTGCCAGCAGTGAAGCGGAGGGCAGGGGTCCCAAGGGGCAGTTCTTC; CDR3aa: CASSEAEGRGPKGQFF; d_gene: .; v_gene: TRBV6-1; j_gene: TRBJ2-1; abundance: .; len: 16
CDR3nt: TGTGCCAGCAGCTGGGGGACAGGGAGCACGCGTGAGCAGTACTTC; CDR3aa: CASSWGTGSTREQYF; d_gene: TRBD1; v_gene: TRBV5-6; j_gene: TRBJ2-7; abundance: .; len: 15
CDR3nt: TGTGCCACCACCCTAGGGGGTTGGGGGGATCTGAACACTGAAGCTTTCTTT; CDR3aa: CATTLGGWGDLNTEAFF; d_gene: .; v_gene: TRBV7-9; j_gene: TRBJ1-1; abundance: .; len: 17
CDR3nt: TGTGCCAGCAGTTTTGGGGCAGGTAATGGCTACACCTTC; CDR3aa: CASSFGAGNGYTF; d_gene: .; v_gene: TRBV27; j_gene: TRBJ1-2; abundance: .; len: 13
CDR3nt: TGTGCCAGCAGTCGGGACAGAGGCAATCAGCCCCAGCATTTT; CDR3aa: CASSRDRGNQPQHF; d_gene: TRBD1; v_gene: TRBV28; j_gene: TRBJ1-5; abundance: .; len: 14